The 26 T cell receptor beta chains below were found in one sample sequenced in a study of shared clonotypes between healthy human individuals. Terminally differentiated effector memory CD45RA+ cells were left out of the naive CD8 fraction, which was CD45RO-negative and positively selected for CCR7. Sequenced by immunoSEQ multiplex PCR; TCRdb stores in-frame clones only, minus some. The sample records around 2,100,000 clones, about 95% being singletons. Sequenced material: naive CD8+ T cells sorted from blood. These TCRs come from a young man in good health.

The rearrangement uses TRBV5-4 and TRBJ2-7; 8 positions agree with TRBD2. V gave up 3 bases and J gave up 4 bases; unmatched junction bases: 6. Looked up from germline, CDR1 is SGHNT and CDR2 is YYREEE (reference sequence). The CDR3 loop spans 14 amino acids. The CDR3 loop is CASSSGLAEYEQYF. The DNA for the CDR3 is TGTGCCAGCAGCTCAGGACTAGCAGAGTACGAGCAGTACTTC.

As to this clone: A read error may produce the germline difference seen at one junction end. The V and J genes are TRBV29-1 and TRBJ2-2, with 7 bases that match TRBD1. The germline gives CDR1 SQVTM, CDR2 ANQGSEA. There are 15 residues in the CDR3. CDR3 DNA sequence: TGCAGCGCTGAAGCTAACAAGGGGGCGGTCGGGGAGCTGTTTTTT. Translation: CSAEANKGAVGELFF.

The CDR3 DNA sequence: TGTGCCAGCAGCTTGCTAGCGGGGGGGCCGGATACGCAGTATTTT. Amino acids: CASSLLAGGPDTQYF. This chain uses TRBV5-6 with TRBJ2-3; 12 bases line up with TRBD2. Trimming cost V 1 base and J 6 bases; bases outside gene matches: 3. Germline CDR1 and CDR2: SGHDT and YYEEEE. The CDR3 loop spans 15 amino acids.

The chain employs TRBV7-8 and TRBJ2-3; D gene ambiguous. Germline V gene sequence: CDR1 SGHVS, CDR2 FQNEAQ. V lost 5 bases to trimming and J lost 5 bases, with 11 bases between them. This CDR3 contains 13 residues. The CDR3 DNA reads TGTGCCAGCAGCCATATGGTGCGAGATACGCAGTATTTT. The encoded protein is CASSHMVRDTQYF.

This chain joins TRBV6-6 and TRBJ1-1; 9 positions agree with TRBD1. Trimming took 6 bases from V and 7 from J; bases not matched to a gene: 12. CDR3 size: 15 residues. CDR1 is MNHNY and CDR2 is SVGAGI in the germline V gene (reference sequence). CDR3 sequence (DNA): TGTGCCAGCAGCCCCATGGGACAGGGAGCGGGTGAAGCTTTCTTT. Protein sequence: CASSPMGQGAGEAFF.

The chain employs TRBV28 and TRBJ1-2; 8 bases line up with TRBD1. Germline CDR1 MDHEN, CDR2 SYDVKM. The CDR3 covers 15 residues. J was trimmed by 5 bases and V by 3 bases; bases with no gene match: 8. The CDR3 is CASSFRGLSPYGYTF. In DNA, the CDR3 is TGTGCCAGCAGTTTCAGGGGGCTGTCACCGTATGGCTACACCTTC.

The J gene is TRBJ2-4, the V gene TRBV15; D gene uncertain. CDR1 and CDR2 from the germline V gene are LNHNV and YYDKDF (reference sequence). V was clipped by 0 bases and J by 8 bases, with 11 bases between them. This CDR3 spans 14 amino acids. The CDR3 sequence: CATSREDRIDIQYF. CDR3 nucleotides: TGTGCCACCAGCAGAGAGGATAGAATAGACATTCAGTACTTC.

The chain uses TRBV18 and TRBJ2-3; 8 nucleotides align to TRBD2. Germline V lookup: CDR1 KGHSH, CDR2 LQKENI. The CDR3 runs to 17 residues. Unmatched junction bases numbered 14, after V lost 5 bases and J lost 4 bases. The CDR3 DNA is TGTGCCAGCTCAACCTCTAGAGGGCGGCGGGAGGCAGATACGCAGTATTTT. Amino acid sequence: CASSTSRGRREADTQYF.

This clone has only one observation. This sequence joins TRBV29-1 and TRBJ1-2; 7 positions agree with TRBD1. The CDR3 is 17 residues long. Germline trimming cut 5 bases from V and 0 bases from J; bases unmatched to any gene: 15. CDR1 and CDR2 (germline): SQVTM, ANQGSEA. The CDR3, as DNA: TGCAGCGTTACCCCAGGGGGGGACCCGACGCCTAACTATGGCTACACCTTC. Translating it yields CSVTPGGDPTPNYGYTF.

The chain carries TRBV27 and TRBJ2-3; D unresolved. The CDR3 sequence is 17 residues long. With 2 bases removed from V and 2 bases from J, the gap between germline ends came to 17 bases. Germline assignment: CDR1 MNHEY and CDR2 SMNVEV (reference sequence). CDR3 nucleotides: TGTGCCAGCAGTTTACTCCGGACCAACACCCCCACAGATACGCAGTATTTT. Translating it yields CASSLLRTNTPTDTQYF.

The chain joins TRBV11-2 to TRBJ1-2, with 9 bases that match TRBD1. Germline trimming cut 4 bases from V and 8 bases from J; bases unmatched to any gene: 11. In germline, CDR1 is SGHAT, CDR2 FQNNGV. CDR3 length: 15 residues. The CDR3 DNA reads TGTGCCAGCAGCTACATTACAGGGGGCGTGGGCGGCTACACCTTC. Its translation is CASSYITGGVGGYTF.

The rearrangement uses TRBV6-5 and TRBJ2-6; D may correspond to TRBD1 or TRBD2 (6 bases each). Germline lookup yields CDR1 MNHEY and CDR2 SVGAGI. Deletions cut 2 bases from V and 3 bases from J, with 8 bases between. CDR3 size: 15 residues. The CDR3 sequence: CASSYEGGGANVLTF. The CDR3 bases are TGTGCCAGCAGTTACGAGGGGGGTGGGGCCAACGTCCTGACTTTC.

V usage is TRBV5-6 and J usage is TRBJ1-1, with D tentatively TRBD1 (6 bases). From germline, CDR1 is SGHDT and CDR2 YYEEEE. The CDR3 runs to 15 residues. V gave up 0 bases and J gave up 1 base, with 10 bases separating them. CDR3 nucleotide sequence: TGTGCCAGCAGCTTGGACAGGGTGGCGAACACTGAAGCTTTCTTT. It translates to CASSLDRVANTEAFF.

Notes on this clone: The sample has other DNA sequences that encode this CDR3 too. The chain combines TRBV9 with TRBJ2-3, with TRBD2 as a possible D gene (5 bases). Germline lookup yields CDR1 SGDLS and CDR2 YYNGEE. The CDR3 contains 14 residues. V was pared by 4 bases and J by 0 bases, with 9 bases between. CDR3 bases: TGTGCCAGCAGCCTATCGGGGAGCACAGATACGCAGTATTTT. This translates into CASSLSGSTDTQYF.

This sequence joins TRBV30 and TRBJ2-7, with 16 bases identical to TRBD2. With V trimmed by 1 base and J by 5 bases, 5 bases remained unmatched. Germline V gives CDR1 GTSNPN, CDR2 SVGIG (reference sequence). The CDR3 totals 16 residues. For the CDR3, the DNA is TGTGCCTGGAGTGGGGGACTAGCGGGAGGGCCCCACGAGCAGTACTTC. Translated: CAWSGGLAGGPHEQYF.

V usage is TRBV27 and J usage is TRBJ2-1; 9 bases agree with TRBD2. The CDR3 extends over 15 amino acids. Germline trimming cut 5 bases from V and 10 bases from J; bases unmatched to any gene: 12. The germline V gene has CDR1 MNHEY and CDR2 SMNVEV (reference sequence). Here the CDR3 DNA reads TGTGCCAGCAGTACCCACTTTAAAGCGGGGGGCGAGCAGTTCTTC. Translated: CASSTHFKAGGEQFF.

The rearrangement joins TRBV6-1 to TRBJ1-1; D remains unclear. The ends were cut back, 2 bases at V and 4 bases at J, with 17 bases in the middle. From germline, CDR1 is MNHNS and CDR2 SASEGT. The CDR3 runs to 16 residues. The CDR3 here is CASSERGGEGITEAFF. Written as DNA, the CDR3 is TGTGCCAGCAGTGAACGGGGAGGCGAGGGCATCACTGAAGCTTTCTTT.

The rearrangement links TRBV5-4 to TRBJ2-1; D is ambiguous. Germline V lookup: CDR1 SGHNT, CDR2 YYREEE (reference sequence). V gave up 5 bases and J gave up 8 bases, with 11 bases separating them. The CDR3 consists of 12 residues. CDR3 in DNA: TGTGCCAGCAGACGAGGAGCCGATGAGCAGTTCTTC. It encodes CASRRGADEQFF.

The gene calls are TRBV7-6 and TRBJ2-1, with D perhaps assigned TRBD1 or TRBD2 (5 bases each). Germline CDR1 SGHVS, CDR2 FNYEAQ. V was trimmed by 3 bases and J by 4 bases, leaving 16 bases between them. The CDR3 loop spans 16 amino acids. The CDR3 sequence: CASSLMSGAKYNEQFF. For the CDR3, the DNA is TGTGCCAGCAGCTTGATGTCCGGGGCCAAATACAATGAGCAGTTCTTC.

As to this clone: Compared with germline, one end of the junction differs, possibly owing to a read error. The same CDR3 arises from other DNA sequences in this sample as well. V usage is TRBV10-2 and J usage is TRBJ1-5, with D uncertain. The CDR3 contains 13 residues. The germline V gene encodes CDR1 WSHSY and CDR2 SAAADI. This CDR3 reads CASSEWGNQPQHF. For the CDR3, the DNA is TGTGCCAGCAGTGAATGGGGCAATCAGCCCCAGCATTTT.

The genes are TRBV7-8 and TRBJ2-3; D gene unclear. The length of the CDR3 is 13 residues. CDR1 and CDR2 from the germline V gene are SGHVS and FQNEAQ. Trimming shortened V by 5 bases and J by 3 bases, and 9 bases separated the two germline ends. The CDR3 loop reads CASSPDLTDTQYF. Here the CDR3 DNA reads TGTGCCAGCAGCCCAGATCTGACAGATACGCAGTATTTT.

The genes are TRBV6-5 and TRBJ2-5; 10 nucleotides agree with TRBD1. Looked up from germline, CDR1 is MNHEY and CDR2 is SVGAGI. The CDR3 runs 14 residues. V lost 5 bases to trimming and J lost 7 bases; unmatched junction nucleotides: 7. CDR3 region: CASSPGQGVRTQYF. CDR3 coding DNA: TGTGCCAGCAGTCCAGGACAGGGGGTTAGGACCCAGTACTTC.

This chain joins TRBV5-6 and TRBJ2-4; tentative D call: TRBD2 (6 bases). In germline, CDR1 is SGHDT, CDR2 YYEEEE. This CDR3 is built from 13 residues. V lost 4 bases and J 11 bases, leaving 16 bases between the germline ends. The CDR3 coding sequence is TGTGCCAGCAGCAACCGGGACTCTCGGCTTCAGTACTTC. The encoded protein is CASSNRDSRLQYF.

CDR3 nucleotides: TGTGCCACCAGCAGAGATCTTGGACAGCTTGAAGCTTTCTTT. It translates to CATSRDLGQLEAFF. The genes are TRBV15 and TRBJ1-1, with D perhaps TRBD1 (6 bases). The CDR3 covers 14 residues. V lost 0 bases and J lost 7, with 12 bases in between. Germline CDR1 LNHNV, CDR2 YYDKDF (reference sequence).

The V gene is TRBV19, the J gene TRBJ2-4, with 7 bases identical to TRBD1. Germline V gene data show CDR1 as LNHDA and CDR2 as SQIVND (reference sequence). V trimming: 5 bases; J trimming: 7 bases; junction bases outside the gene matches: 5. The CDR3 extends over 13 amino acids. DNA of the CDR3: TGTGCCAGTAGTTGGCAGGGGGAGAACATTCAGTACTTC. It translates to CASSWQGENIQYF.

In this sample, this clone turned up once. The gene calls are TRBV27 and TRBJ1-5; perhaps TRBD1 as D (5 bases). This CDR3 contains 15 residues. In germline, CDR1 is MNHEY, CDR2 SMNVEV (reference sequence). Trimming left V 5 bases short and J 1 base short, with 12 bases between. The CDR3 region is CASSMGPGSNQPQHF. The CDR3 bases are TGTGCCAGCAGTATGGGGCCCGGGAGCAATCAGCCCCAGCATTTT.